A selection of T cell receptor beta chains follows, all from one sample in a study of CD8+CD57+ T cells in acquired aplastic anemia. TCRdb re-called the reads with MiXCR, one entry per CDR3 protein. This sample carries about 290,000 distinct CDR3 sequences, roughly 59% of them seen once, and the ten largest clones take 1.3%. Sample: sorted CD4+, CD8+, or CD8+CD57+ T cells (not recorded which) from PBMCs. The receptors were gathered from a human donor with aplastic anemia. Both conserved end residues are part of each CDR3. D genes are given only for firm matches. Size values are once, few and many counts, or a class for expanded clones, and some rows have none.

.	TRBV5-1	TRBJ2-1	.	CASGPQGLNNDQFF	TGCGCCAGCGGCCCACAGGGCCTGAACAATGATCAGTTCTTC
.	TRBV7-6	TRBJ2-7	TRBD2	CASSLYGGSGKYPRSYEQYF	TGTGCCAGCAGCTTATATGGAGGGAGCGGGAAATACCCCCGCTCCTACGAGCAGTACTTC
.	TRBV7-2	TRBJ2-5	.	CASSLASAAGKETQYF	TGTGCCAGCAGCTTAGCGTCGGCTGCGGGCAAAGAGACCCAGTACTTC
many	TRBV19	TRBJ1-1	.	CASRGGGRMNTEAFF	TGTGCCAGCCGAGGGGGGGGGCGGATGAACACTGAAGCTTTCTTT
.	TRBV7-2	TRBJ1-1	.	CASSLVLSEGTEAFF	TGTGCCAGCAGCTTAGTCCTGTCTGAGGGGACCGAAGCTTTCTTT
many	TRBV6-1	TRBJ1-1	.	CASSQYTAGNTEAFF	TGTGCCAGCAGTCAATACACGGCGGGGAACACTGAAGCTTTCTTT
.	TRBV20-1	TRBJ2-3	.	CSAPGLTDTQYF	TGCAGTGCCCCGGGACTGACAGATACGCAGTATTTT
many	TRBV20-1	TRBJ2-1	TRBD2	CSASAPPAGVVFF	TGCAGTGCTAGTGCCCCCCCGGCGGGAGTTGTTTTCTTC
many	TRBV5-1	TRBJ2-5	.	CASSFGADQETQYF	TGCGCCAGCAGCTTCGGAGCGGACCAAGAGACCCAGTACTTC
.	TRBV24-1	TRBJ2-2	.	CATLDGNTGELFF	TGTGCCACCTTAGACGGGAACACCGGGGAGCTGTTTTTT